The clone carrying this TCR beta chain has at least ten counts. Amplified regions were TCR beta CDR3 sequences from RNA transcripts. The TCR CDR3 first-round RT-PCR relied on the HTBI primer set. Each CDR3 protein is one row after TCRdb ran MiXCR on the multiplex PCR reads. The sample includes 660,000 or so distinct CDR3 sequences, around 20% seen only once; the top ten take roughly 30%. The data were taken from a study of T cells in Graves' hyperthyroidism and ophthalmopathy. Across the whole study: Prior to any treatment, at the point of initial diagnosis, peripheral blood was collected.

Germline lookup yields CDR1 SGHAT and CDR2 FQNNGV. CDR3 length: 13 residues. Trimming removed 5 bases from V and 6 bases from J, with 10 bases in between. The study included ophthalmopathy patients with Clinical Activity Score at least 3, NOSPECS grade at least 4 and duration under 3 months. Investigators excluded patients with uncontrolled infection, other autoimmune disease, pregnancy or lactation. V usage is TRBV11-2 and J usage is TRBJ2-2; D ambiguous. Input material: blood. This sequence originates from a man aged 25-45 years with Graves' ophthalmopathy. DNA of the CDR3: TGTGCCAGCAGCCCAGGACCCGCCGGGGAGCTGTTTTTT. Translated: CASSPGPAGELFF. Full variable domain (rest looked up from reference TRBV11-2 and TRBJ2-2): EAGVAQSPRYKIIEKRQSVAFWCNPISGHATLYWYQQILGQGPKLLIQFQNNGVVDDSQLPKDRFSAERLKGVDSTLKIQPAKLEDSAVYLCASSPGPAGELFFGEGSRLTVL.